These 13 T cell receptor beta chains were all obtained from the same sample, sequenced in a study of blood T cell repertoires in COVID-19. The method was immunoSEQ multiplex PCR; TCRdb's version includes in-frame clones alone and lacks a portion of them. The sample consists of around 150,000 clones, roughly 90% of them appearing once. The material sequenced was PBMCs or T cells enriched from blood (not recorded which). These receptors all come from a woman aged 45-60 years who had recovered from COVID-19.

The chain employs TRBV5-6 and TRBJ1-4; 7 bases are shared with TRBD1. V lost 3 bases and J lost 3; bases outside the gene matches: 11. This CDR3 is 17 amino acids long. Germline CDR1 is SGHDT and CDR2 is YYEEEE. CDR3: CASSYGTARLSNEKLFF. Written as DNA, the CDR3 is TGTGCCAGCAGCTATGGGACAGCAAGGTTGTCTAATGAAAAACTGTTTTTT.

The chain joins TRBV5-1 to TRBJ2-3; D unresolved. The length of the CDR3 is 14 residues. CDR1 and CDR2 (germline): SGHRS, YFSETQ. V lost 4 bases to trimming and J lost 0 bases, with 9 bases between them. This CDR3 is CASSRSWSTDTQYF. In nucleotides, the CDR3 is TGCGCCAGCAGCCGTAGTTGGAGCACAGATACGCAGTATTTT.

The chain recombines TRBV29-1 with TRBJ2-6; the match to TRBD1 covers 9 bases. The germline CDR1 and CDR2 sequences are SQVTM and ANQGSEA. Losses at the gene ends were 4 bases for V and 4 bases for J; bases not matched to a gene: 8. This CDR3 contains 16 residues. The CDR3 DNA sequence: TGCAGCGTTGGACCACAGGGGGCTTCGGGGGCCAACGTCCTGACTTTC. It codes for CSVGPQGASGANVLTF.

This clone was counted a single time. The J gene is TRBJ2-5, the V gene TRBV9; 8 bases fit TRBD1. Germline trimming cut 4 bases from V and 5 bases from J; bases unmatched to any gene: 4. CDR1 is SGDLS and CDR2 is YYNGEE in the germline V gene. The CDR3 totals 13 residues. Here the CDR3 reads CASSPGQEETQYF. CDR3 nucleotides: TGTGCCAGCAGCCCGGGACAGGAGGAGACCCAGTACTTC.

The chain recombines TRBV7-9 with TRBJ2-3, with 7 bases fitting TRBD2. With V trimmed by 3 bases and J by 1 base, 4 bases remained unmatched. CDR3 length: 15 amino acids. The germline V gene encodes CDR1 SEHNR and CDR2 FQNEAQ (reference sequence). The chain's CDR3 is CASSFGAGGTDTQYF. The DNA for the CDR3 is TGTGCCAGCAGCTTCGGGGCGGGGGGCACAGATACGCAGTATTTT.

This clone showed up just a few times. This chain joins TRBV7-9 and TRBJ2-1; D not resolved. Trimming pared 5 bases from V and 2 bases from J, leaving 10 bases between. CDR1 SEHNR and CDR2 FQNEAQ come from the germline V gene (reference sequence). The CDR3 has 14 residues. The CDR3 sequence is CASSGRVAYNEQFF. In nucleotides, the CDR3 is TGTGCCAGCAGCGGCCGGGTCGCCTACAATGAGCAGTTCTTC.

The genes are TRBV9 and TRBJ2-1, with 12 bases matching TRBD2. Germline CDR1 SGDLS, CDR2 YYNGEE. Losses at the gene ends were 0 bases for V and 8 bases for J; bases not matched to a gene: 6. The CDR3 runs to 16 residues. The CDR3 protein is CASSVGETSGGYEQFF. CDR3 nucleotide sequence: TGTGCCAGCAGCGTAGGGGAGACTAGCGGGGGTTATGAGCAGTTCTTC. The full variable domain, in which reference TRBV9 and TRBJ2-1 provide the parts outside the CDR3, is DSGVTQTPKHLITATGQRVTLRCSPRSGDLSVYWYQQSLDQGLQFLIQYYNGEERAKGNILERFSAQQFPDLHSELNLSSLELGDSALYFCASSVGETSGGYEQFFGPGTRLTVL.

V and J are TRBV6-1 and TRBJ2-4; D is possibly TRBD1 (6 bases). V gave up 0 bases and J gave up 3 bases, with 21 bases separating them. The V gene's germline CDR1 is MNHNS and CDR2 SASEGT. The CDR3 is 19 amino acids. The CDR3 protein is CASSEAARGSGWGKNIQYF. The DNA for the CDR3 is TGTGCCAGCAGTGAAGCGGCGAGGGGGAGCGGTTGGGGCAAAAACATTCAGTACTTC.

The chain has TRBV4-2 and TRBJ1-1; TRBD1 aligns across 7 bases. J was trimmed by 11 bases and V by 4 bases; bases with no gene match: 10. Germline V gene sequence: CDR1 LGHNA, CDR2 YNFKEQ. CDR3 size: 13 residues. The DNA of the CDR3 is TGTGCCAGCAGCCGGGAGACAGGGTTGGAGGCTTTCTTT. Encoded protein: CASSRETGLEAFF.

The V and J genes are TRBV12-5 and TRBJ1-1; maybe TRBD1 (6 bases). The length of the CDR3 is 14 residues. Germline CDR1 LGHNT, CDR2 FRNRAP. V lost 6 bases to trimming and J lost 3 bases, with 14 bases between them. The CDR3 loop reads CASGKGHIDTEAFF. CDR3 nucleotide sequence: TGTGCTAGTGGAAAGGGACATATAGACACTGAAGCTTTCTTT.

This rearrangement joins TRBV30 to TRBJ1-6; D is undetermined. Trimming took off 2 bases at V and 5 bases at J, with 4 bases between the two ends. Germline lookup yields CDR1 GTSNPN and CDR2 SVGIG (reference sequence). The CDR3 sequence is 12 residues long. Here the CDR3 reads CAWSHDNSPLHF. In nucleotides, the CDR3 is TGTGCCTGGAGTCATGATAATTCACCCCTCCACTTT.

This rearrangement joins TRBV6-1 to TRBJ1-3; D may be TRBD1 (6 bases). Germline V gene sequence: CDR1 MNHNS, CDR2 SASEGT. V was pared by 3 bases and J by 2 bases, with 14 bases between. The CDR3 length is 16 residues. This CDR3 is CASSDWGGSTGNTIYF. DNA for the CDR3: TGTGCCAGCAGTGATTGGGGGGGCTCCACTGGAAACACCATATATTTT.

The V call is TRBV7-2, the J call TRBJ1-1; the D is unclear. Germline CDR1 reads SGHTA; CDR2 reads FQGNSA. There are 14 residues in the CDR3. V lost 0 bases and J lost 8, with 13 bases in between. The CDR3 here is CASSLAGGDSEAFF. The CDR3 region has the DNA TGTGCCAGCAGCTTAGCCGGCGGGGATTCAGAAGCTTTCTTT.